A single sample is the source of the 8 T cell receptor beta chains below, sequenced in a study of OX40 agonist ivuxolimab in advanced cancers. Produced via immunoSEQ multiplex PCR; TCRdb's table is partial and in-frame only. The sample has about 90,000 clones, 90% seen once; the top ten hold under 0.2%. This sample comprised CD4+ or CD8+ T cells sorted from blood, obtained in a trial of the OX40 agonist ivuxolimab. These receptors originate from an adult with an advanced solid tumor such as melanoma, head and neck, liver or kidney cancer.

The chain uses TRBV10-3 and TRBJ2-7; D not resolved. Trimming pared 7 bases from V and 0 bases from J, leaving 13 bases between. Germline V CDR1 and CDR2: ENHRY, SYGVKD. This CDR3 spans 14 amino acids. CDR3 sequence (DNA): TGTGCCATCATCAAGACTGGCGGCTCCTACGAGCAGTACTTC. It translates to CAIIKTGGSYEQYF.

The rearrangement uses TRBV5-1 and TRBJ2-2; D gene uncertain. Trimming shortened V by 2 bases and J by 3 bases, and 5 bases separated the two germline ends. Germline V lookup: CDR1 SGHRS, CDR2 YFSETQ. This CDR3 has 13 amino acids. The CDR3 nucleotides are TGCGCCAGCAGCTTTGGAGACACCGGGGAGCTGTTTTTT. Protein sequence: CASSFGDTGELFF.

The chain recombines TRBV5-6 with TRBJ2-1; 13 bases fit TRBD2. The trim removed 4 bases at V and 8 bases at J, leaving 9 bases unmatched. Germline V gene lookup returns CDR1 SGHDT and CDR2 YYEEEE. This CDR3 spans 16 amino acids. For the CDR3, the DNA is TGTGCCAGCAGCACCTTGGGGACTAGCGGGACACATGAGCAGTTCTTC. Translated, it gives CASSTLGTSGTHEQFF.

Here the CDR3 reads CASSSPTWDRGVPPDTQYF. CDR3 in DNA: TGTGCCAGCAGCTCCCCCACCTGGGACCGGGGGGTACCCCCAGATACGCAGTATTTT. The V gene is TRBV7-9, the J gene TRBJ2-3; 7 bases fit TRBD2. The V gene end was trimmed by 4 bases and the J gene end by 4 bases; junction bases not matched to a gene: 20. Germline values: CDR1 SEHNR, CDR2 FQNEAQ (reference sequence). CDR3 size: 19 residues.

The chain combines TRBV2 with TRBJ1-1; D remains unclear. The length of the CDR3 is 11 residues. The germline V gene has CDR1 SNHLY and CDR2 FYNNEI. V was shortened by 5 bases and J by 8 bases, with 9 bases between the two germline ends. The CDR3 loop is CASSYSREAFF. The CDR3, as DNA: TGTGCCAGCAGTTACAGCCGAGAAGCTTTCTTT.

This chain connects TRBV6-1 to TRBJ2-2; the D is unclear. The germline V gene has CDR1 MNHNS and CDR2 SASEGT. Trimming shortened V by 5 bases and J by 1 base, and 8 bases separated the two germline ends. The CDR3 is 14 amino acids. CDR3 sequence reads: CASSRLGNTGELFF. As DNA, the CDR3 is TGTGCCAGCAGTAGGTTAGGGAACACCGGGGAGCTGTTTTTT.

The chain uses TRBV11-2 and TRBJ2-7, with 7 positions matching TRBD1. The CDR3 extends over 14 amino acids. Trimming removed 4 bases from V and 1 base from J; junction bases left unmatched: 4. The germline V gene has CDR1 SGHAT and CDR2 FQNNGV. This CDR3 reads CASSSRQGSYEQYF. The CDR3 region has the DNA TGTGCCAGCAGCTCAAGACAGGGTTCCTACGAGCAGTACTTC.

This sequence joins TRBV7-9 and TRBJ1-5, with no clear D. This CDR3 is built from 14 residues. V was shortened by 2 bases and J by 3 bases, with 8 bases between the two germline ends. Germline V gene data show CDR1 as SEHNR and CDR2 as FQNEAQ (reference sequence). The CDR3 bases are TGTGCCAGCAGCTTAACCAGCGTCAATCAGCCCCAGCATTTT. Its translation: CASSLTSVNQPQHF.